This T cell receptor beta chain was obtained from a study of cytomegalovirus exposure and HLA in healthy donors. Across the study: About 200 million T cells yielded 100 million or so unique TCR beta sequences in earlier analysis.

Findings and caveats of the study: In a later analysis, common viral pathogens appeared linked to several of the most significant clusters. Altogether, 160 or so TCR beta chains were recorded as cytomegalovirus-associated.

A word on this clone: The target antigen is unknown.

The PCR ran on 60 Vbeta and 13 Jbeta primers. Method: immunoSEQ multiplex PCR; TCRdb's copy keeps in-frame clones and lacks some. The sample holds about 160,000 clones, 65% to 85% seen once. The germline gives CDR1 LGHNT, CDR2 FRNRAP. V shed 6 bases and J shed 3 bases, with 10 bases lying between them. This CDR3 spans 13 amino acids. The chain has TRBV12-5 and TRBJ2-3; D might be TRBD2 (6 bases). This clonotype was obtained from a woman between 40 and 55 years old in good health and CMV-seropositive. Specimen: PBMCs. This CDR3 is CASGPGGTDTQYF. CDR3 nucleotides: TGTGCTAGTGGACCCGGAGGGACAGATACGCAGTATTTT.